This is a list of T cell receptor beta chains from one sample in a study of blood T cell repertoires in COVID-19. The assay was immunoSEQ multiplex PCR, and TCRdb's table has in-frame clones only and misses some. The table records roughly 380,000 clones, around 89% of them present only once. Sequencing was performed on peripheral blood. Receptors originate from a middle-aged woman with COVID-19, enrolled during active disease. Each CDR3 is given with its conserved first and last residue. Fields, in order: J gene, D gene, clone size, V gene, CDR3 DNA, CDR3 protein. The D gene is left open where the match is weak. Some rows have no size entry. The others give once, few or many, or a class for an expanded clone.

>TRBJ2-2|TRBD1|.|TRBV27
TGTGCCAGCAGTTTTGGGAGGGGACAGGGGAACGGGGAGCTGTTTTTT
CASSFGRGQGNGELFF
>TRBJ1-2|TRBD1|.|TRBV24-1
TGTGCCACCAGTGATTCCCGGACAGGGGATGGCTACACCTTC
CATSDSRTGDGYTF
>TRBJ2-7|TRBD1|once|TRBV11-3
TGTGCCAGCAGCCACGGACAGGCCCTACCTTCCTCCTACGAGCAGTACTTC
CASSHGQALPSSYEQYF
>TRBJ1-2|TRBD1|.|TRBV6-6
TGTGCCAGCAGCCCCACCCCCGGGACAGGGGGCGACGGCTACACCTTC
CASSPTPGTGGDGYTF
>TRBJ2-4|.|few|TRBV3-1/TRBV3-2
TGTGCCAGCAGCCAAGAGTTGTTAGCGGAGGGCAAAAACATTCAGTACTTC
CASSQELLAEGKNIQYF
>TRBJ2-3|TRBD2|.|TRBV2
TGTGCCAGCAGCCTAGCGGGACTCACAGATACGCAGTATTTT
CASSLAGLTDTQYF
>TRBJ1-1|.|.|TRBV18
TGTGCCAGCTCACCGCTAGACCGCGGAACAAAGAACACTGAAGCTTTCTTT
CASSPLDRGTKNTEAFF
>TRBJ1-5|TRBD1|.|TRBV9
TGTGCCAGCAGTGGCGAGGCCCCCGGGACAGGGGTTCATCAGCCCCAGCATTTT
CASSGEAPGTGVHQPQHF
>TRBJ2-1|.|.|TRBV13
TGTGCCAGCAGCTTAGTCGGACAAGCGCTTTCCAATGAGCAGTTCTTC
CASSLVGQALSNEQFF
>TRBJ2-7|TRBD2|.|TRBV28
TGTGCCAGCAGTCCCATCTCGGGGGGATTGGTTGTCGAGCAGTACTTC
CASSPISGGLVVEQYF
>TRBJ2-5|.|.|TRBV5-1
TGCGCCAGCAGCTTGGCCTGGGGAGTACAAGAGACCCAGTACTTC
CASSLAWGVQETQYF
>TRBJ2-2|TRBD2|.|TRBV7-6
TGTGCCAGCAGCCCGATTCTGGGGCTAGCGGGAGTCACCGGGGAGCTGTTTTTT
CASSPILGLAGVTGELFF
>TRBJ1-1|TRBD1|once|TRBV19
TGTGCCAGTAGTATACTGGGGGTTATGCAGGGGGAAATGAACACTGAAGCTTTCTTT
CASSILGVMQGEMNTEAFF
>TRBJ1-4|.|.|TRBV28
TGTGCCAGCAGTTCGCCCCTTGCGGGGACGTGGGAGGCAACTGCTAATGAAAAACTGTTTTTT
CASSSPLAGTWEATANEKLFF
>TRBJ2-7|.|once|TRBV30
TGTGCCTCCGCCGGAGGGGACGAGCAGTACTTC
CASAGGDEQYF
>TRBJ1-1|.|.|TRBV2
TGTGCCGGGCGAAGTGAAGCTTTCTTT
CAGRSEAFF
>TRBJ1-4|TRBD1|.|TRBV7-9
TGTGCCAGCAGCTTCGACAGGGGGCCCGAAAAACTGTTTTTT
CASSFDRGPEKLFF
>TRBJ2-2|.|.|TRBV6-4
TGTGCCAGCAGCCGGGACGCGGGCCGGGGGGCCACCGGGGAGCTGTTTTTT
CASSRDAGRGATGELFF
>TRBJ2-1|TRBD1|.|TRBV15
TGTGCCACCAGCTGGTTGACAGGGCAGGGAAATGAGCAGTTCTTC
CATSWLTGQGNEQFF
>TRBJ1-1|.|.|TRBV7-2
TGTGCCAGCAGCTTAGTAGGGGCTGGGTACACTGAAGCTTTCTTT
CASSLVGAGYTEAFF
>TRBJ1-2|TRBD1|.|TRBV29-1
TGCAGCGCCCACAGGGGACAGGGAGCCGGATATGGCTACACCTTC
CSAHRGQGAGYGYTF
>TRBJ2-7|TRBD1|.|TRBV15
TGTGCCACCAGCAGGGGGGACAGCTACGAGCAGTACTTC
CATSRGDSYEQYF
>TRBJ1-2|.|.|TRBV11-3
TGTGCCACCGACTTTAGAAGAGTCCATGGCTACACCTTC
CATDFRRVHGYTF
>TRBJ1-5|TRBD1|.|TRBV29-1
TGCAGCGTTGAAGAAGGACAGGGGTGGAATCAGCCCCAGCATTTT
CSVEEGQGWNQPQHF
>TRBJ2-1|.|.|TRBV5-4
TGTGCCAGCAGCTTATCTAGCGCCGAGCAGTTCTTC
CASSLSSAEQFF
>TRBJ1-1|.|.|TRBV28
TGTGCCAGCAGCTCGTCCCCGGGGGAAGCTTTCTTT
CASSSSPGEAFF
>TRBJ2-7|.|.|TRBV10-3
TGTGCCATCAGGCCTCAGGGTTACGAGCAGTACTTC
CAIRPQGYEQYF
>TRBJ1-2|TRBD1|.|TRBV28
TGTGCCAGCAGTTTAACAGGGGGCAAGGGCTACACCTTC
CASSLTGGKGYTF
>TRBJ1-2|.|.|TRBV7-9
TGTGCCAGCAGCTTAAGGGGGGGCAACTATGGCTACACCTTC
CASSLRGGNYGYTF
>TRBJ2-2|.|few|TRBV7-3
TGTGCCAGCAGCCCGGGTCCCGGGGAGCTGTTTTTT
CASSPGPGELFF
>TRBJ2-1|.|.|TRBV21-1
TGTGCCAGTTCTAGCGGGGGGGCGGTCGATGAGCAGTTCTTC
CASSSGGAVDEQFF
>TRBJ2-1|.|.|TRBV19
TGTGCCAGTAAATCTGAGGACTACAATGAGCAGTTCTTC
CASKSEDYNEQFF
>TRBJ2-5|TRBD2|.|TRBV15
TGTGCCACCAGCAGAGGACTAGCGGGAGGGCCAGGAGAGACCCAGTACTTC
CATSRGLAGGPGETQYF
>TRBJ2-5|TRBD1|.|TRBV2
TGTGCCAGCACCCGGGACAGGGGCGGGGAGACCCAGTACTTC
CASTRDRGGETQYF
>TRBJ1-1|.|.|TRBV11-2
TGTGCCAGCAGCTTATACAGTAGTTTGAACACTGAAGCTTTCTTT
CASSLYSSLNTEAFF
>TRBJ1-1|.|.|TRBV19
TGTGCCAGCGATCAAATTGGGGGGACTGAAGCTTTCTTT
CASDQIGGTEAFF
>TRBJ2-5|.|once|TRBV3-1/TRBV3-2
TGTGCCACCTTAACGATTGGGGCGGGGCAAGAGACCCAGTACTTC
CATLTIGAGQETQYF
>TRBJ2-7|TRBD1|.|TRBV7-2
TGTGCCAGCAGCTTAATGGGACAGGGCCCCCTGCCCTACGAGCAGTACTTC
CASSLMGQGPLPYEQYF
>TRBJ2-3|TRBD2|.|TRBV18
TGTGCCAGCTCACCAAGGATAGCGGGGGGTCGTAGCACAGATACGCAGTATTTT
CASSPRIAGGRSTDTQYF
>TRBJ1-6|.|.|TRBV18
TGTGCCAGCTCACCCGTCGCTGCCGGGGATTCACCCCTCCACTTT
CASSPVAAGDSPLHF
>TRBJ1-5|.|.|TRBV21-1
TGTGCCAGCAGCCCCCGCAGGGTAGAACAGCCCCAGCATTTT
CASSPRRVEQPQHF
>TRBJ2-1|TRBD2|.|TRBV5-4
TGTGCCAGCAGCCGGGGACTAGCGGGAGTGGGAGTTGAGCAGTTCTTC
CASSRGLAGVGVEQFF
>TRBJ1-2|.|.|TRBV5-1
TGCGCCCTCGCCCGGGGATCCTATGGCTACACCTTC
CALARGSYGYTF
>TRBJ1-5|TRBD1|.|TRBV27
TGTGCCAGCAGTTTATTTCCGCCGACAGGGGGGGATCAGCCCCAGCATTTT
CASSLFPPTGGDQPQHF